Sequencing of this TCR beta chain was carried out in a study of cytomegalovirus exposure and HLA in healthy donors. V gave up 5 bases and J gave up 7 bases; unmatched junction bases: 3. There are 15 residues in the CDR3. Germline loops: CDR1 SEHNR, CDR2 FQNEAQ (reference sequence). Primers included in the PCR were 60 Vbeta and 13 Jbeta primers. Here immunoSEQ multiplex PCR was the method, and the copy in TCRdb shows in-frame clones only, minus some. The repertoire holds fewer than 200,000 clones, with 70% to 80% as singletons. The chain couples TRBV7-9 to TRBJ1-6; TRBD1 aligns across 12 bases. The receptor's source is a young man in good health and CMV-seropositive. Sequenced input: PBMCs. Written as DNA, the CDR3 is TGTGCCAGCAGCCCGGGACAGGGGGCGAATTCACCCCTCCACTTT. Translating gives CASSPGQGANSPLHF. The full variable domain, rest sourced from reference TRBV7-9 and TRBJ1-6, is DTGVSQNPRHKITKRGQNVTFRCDPISEHNRLYWYRQTLGQGPEFLTYFQNEAQLEKSRLLSDRFSAERPKGSFSTLEIQRTEQGDSAMYLCASSPGQGANSPLHFGNGTRLTVT.